The clone carrying this TCR beta chain was detected a few times. The cDNA came from 5'RACE with 10-nucleotide random UMIs. TCRdb itself ran the 5' RACE reads through MiXCR, one entry per CDR3 protein. The profile covers about 88,000 distinct CDR3 sequences, with around 3.4% appearing a single time and about 6% taken by the ten largest. Unsorted libraries were prepared from 2 million PBMCs held at -80 C. This record belongs to a study of neurological immune-mediated disorders. Trimming removed 3 bases from V and 4 bases from J; junction bases left unmatched: 3. The germline gives CDR1 DFQATT, CDR2 SNEGSKA (reference sequence). CDR3 length: 14 residues.

This sequence joins TRBV20-1 and TRBJ2-1; 10 bases are shared with TRBD2. The sequenced sample consisted of PBMCs. This TCR came from a woman aged 18-29 years with multiple sclerosis. As DNA, the CDR3 is TGCAGTGCTAGTGCTAGCGGGAGATACAATGAGCAGTTCTTC. As protein: CSASASGRYNEQFF.